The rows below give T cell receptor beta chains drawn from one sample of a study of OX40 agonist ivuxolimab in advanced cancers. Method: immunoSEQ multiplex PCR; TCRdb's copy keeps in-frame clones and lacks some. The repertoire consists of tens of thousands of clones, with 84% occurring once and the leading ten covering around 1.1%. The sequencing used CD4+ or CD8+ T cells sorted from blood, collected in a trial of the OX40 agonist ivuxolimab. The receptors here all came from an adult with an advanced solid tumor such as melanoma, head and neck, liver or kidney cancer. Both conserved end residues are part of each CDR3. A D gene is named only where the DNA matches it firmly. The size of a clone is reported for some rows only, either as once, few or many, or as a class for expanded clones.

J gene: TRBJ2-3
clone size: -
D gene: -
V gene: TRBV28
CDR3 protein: CASTFGGGRTDTQYF
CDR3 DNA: TGTGCCAGCACCTTCGGAGGGGGGCGCACAGATACGCAGTATTTT

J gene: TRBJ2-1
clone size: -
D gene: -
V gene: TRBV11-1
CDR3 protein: CASSLATGPINEQFF
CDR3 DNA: TGTGCCAGCAGCTTAGCCACCGGGCCCATCAATGAGCAGTTCTTC

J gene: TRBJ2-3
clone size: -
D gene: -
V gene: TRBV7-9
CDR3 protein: CASSLSLPTDTQYF
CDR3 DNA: TGTGCCAGCAGCCTCAGTCTTCCAACAGATACGCAGTATTTT

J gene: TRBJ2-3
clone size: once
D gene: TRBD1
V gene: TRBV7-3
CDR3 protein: CASSSGTGETDTQYF
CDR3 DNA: TGTGCCAGCAGCTCCGGGACAGGGGAGACAGATACGCAGTATTTT

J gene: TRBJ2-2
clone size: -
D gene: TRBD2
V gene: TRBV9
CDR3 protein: CASSPGLENTGELFF
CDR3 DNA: TGTGCCAGCAGTCCGGGACTAGAGAACACCGGGGAGCTGTTTTTT

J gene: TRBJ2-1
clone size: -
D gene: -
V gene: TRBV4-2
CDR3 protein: CASSHVLQGPYNEQFF
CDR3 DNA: TGTGCCAGCAGCCACGTTTTACAGGGCCCCTACAATGAGCAGTTCTTC

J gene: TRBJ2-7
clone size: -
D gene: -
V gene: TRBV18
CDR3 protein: CASSPEGGGEQYF
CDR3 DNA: TGTGCCAGCTCACCGGAGGGGGGAGGGGAGCAGTACTTC

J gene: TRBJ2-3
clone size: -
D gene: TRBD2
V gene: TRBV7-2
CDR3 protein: CASSSGLVPGTQYF
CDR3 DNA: TGTGCCAGCAGCTCGGGACTAGTTCCTGGTACGCAGTATTTT

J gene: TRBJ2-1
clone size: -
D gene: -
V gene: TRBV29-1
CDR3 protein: CSVDIGQIYNEQFF
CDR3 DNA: TGCAGCGTTGACATTGGGCAGATCTACAATGAGCAGTTCTTC

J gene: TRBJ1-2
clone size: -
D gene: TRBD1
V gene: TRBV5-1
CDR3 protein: CASSLSGTGTSLGYGYTF
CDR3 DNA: TGCGCCAGCAGCTTATCTGGGACAGGGACTTCTCTTGGCTATGGCTACACCTTC

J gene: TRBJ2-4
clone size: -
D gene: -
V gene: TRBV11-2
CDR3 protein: CASSNALKKNIQYF
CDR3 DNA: TGTGCCAGCAGCAACGCCTTGAAAAAAAACATTCAGTACTTC

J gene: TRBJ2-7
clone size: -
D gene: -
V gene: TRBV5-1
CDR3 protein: CASSYRVLEGQYF
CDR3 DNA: TGCGCCAGCAGTTACAGGGTCCTTGAGGGGCAGTACTTC

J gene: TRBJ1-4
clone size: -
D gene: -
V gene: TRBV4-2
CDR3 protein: CASSQELPTNEKLFF
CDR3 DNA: TGTGCCAGCAGCCAAGAACTCCCAACTAATGAAAAACTGTTTTTT

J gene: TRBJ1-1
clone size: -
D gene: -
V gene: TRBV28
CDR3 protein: CASRPGHNTEAFF
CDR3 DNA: TGTGCCAGCAGGCCGGGCCATAACACTGAAGCTTTCTTT

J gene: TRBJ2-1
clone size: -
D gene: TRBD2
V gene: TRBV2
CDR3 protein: CASRARTSGGANEQFF
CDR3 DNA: TGTGCCAGCAGGGCTAGGACTAGCGGGGGGGCCAATGAGCAGTTCTTC

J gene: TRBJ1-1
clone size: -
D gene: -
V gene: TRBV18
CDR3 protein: CASSPPKVSGDMNTEAFF
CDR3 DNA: TGTGCCAGCTCACCACCGAAAGTTTCCGGTGATATGAACACTGAAGCTTTCTTT

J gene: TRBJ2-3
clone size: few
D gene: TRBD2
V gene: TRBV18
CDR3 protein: CASSPDAIAGMSTDTQYF
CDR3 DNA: TGTGCCAGCTCACCAGATGCTATAGCGGGGATGAGCACAGATACGCAGTATTTT

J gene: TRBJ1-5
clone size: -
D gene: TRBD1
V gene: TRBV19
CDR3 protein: CASTGTGVFNQPQHF
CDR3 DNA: TGTGCCAGTACCGGGACAGGGGTCTTCAATCAGCCCCAGCATTTT

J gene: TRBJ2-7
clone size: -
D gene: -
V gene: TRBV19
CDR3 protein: CASSMQGRPYEQYF
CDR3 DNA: TGTGCCAGTAGTATGCAGGGTCGGCCCTACGAGCAGTACTTC

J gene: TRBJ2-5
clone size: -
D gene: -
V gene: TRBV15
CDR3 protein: CATSRDGYF
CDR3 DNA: TGTGCCACCAGCAGAGATGGTTACTTC

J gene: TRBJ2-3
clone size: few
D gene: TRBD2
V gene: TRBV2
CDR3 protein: CASGGLAGGQDTQYF
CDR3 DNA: TGTGCCAGCGGGGGACTAGCGGGGGGCCAGGATACGCAGTATTTT

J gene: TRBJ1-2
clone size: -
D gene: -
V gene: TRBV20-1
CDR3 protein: CSARKGYGYTF
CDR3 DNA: TGCAGTGCTAGAAAGGGGTATGGCTACACCTTC

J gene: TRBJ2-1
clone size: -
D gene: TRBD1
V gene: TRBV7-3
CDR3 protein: CASSNTGTGVHEQFF
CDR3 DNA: TGTGCCAGCAGCAACACCGGGACAGGGGTCCATGAGCAGTTCTTC

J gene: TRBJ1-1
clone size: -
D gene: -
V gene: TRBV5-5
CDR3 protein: CASSLGHFEAFF
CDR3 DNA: TGTGCCAGCAGCTTAGGGCACTTTGAAGCTTTCTTT

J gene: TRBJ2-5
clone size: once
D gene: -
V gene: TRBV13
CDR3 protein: CASSGRDSGETQYF
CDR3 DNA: TGTGCCAGCAGCGGGCGGGACTCGGGGGAGACCCAGTACTTC

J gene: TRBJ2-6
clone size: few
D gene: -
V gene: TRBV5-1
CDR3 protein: CASSLSTGLSGANVLTF
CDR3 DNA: TGCGCCAGCAGCTTGAGTACAGGACTCTCTGGGGCCAACGTCCTGACTTTC

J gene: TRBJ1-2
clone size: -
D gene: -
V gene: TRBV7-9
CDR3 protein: CASSLEELNYGYTF
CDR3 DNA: TGTGCCAGCAGCTTAGAGGAGCTTAACTATGGCTACACCTTC

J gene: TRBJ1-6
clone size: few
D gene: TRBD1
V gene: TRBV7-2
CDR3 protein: CASSDGQGVSPLHF
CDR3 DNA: TGTGCCAGCAGCGACGGACAGGGAGTCTCACCCCTCCACTTT

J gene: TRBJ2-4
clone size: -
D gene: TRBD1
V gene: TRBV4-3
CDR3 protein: CASSQAGTAKNIQYF
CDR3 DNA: TGCGCCAGCAGCCAGGCCGGGACAGCAAAAAACATTCAGTACTTC

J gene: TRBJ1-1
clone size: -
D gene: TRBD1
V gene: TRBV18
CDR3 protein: CASSPTGEGEAFF
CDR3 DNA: TGTGCCAGCTCACCCACAGGGGAGGGTGAAGCTTTCTTT

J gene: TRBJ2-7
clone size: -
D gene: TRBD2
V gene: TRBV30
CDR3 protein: CAWSIGEGSYEQYF
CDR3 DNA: TGTGCCTGGAGTATAGGGGAGGGGTCCTACGAGCAGTACTTC

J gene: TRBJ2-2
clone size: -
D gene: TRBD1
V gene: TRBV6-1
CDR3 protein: CASGRQGTGELFF
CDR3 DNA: TGTGCCAGCGGACGACAGGGCACCGGGGAGCTGTTTTTT

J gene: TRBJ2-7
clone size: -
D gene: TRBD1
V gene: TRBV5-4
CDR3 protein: CASSWGQGGGRSEQYF
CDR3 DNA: TGTGCCAGCAGCTGGGGACAGGGAGGAGGTAGGTCCGAGCAGTACTTC

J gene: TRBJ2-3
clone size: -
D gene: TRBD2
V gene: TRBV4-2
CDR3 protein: CASSQVLAGMDTQYF
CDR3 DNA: TGTGCCAGCAGCCAAGTTTTAGCGGGGATGGATACGCAGTATTTT

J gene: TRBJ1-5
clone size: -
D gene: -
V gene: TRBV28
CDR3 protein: CASSSLNGGAQPQHF
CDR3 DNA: TGTGCCAGCAGCTCCCTAAATGGTGGGGCTCAGCCCCAGCATTTT

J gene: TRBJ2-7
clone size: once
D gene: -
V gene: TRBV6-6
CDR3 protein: CASSVVEFLEQYF
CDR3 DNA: TGTGCCAGCAGTGTTGTCGAGTTTCTTGAGCAGTACTTC

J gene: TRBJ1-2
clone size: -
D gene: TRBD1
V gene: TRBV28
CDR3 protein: CASTPTGIYGYTF
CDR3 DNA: TGTGCCAGCACCCCGACAGGGATCTATGGCTACACCTTC

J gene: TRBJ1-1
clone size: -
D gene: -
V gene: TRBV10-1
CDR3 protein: CASSEIPEGNTEAFF
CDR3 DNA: TGCGCCAGCAGTGAAATTCCAGAGGGGAACACTGAAGCTTTCTTT

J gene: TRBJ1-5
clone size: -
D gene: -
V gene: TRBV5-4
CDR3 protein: CASSLGGADNQPQHF
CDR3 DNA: TGTGCCAGCAGCTTGGGGGGGGCGGATAATCAGCCCCAGCATTTT

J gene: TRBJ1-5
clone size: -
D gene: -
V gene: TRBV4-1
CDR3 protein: CASSQTFSNQPQHF
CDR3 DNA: TGCGCCAGCAGCCAAACGTTTAGCAATCAGCCCCAGCATTTT

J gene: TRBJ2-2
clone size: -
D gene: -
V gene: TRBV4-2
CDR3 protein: CASSQPGPHTGELFF
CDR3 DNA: TGTGCCAGCAGCCAACCCGGGCCACACACCGGGGAGCTGTTTTTT

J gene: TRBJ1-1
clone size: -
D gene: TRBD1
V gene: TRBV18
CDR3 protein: CASSPWHLSGTGINTEAFF
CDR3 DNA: TGTGCCAGCTCACCATGGCACCTTTCGGGGACAGGGATCAACACTGAAGCTTTCTTT

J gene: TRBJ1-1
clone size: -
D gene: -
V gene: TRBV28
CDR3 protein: CASSSGYGRANTEAFF
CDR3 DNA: TGTGCCAGCAGTTCCGGCTACGGCAGGGCGAACACTGAAGCTTTCTTT

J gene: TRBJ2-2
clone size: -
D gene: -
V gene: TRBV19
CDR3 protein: CAIARAQTGELFF
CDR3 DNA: TGTGCCATCGCACGTGCCCAGACCGGGGAGCTGTTTTTT

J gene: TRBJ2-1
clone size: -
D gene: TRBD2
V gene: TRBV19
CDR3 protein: CASSPSGGVHNEQFF
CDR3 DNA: TGTGCCAGTAGTCCGAGCGGGGGGGTACACAATGAGCAGTTCTTC

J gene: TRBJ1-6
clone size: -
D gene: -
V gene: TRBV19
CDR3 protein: CASSSGDWGLSSPLHF
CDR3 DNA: TGTGCCAGTAGCAGTGGTGATTGGGGCCTCAGTTCACCCCTCCACTTT

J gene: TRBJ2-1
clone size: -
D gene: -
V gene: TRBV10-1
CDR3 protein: CASSEYKYNEQFF
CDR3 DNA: TGCGCCAGCAGTGAATACAAATACAATGAGCAGTTCTTC

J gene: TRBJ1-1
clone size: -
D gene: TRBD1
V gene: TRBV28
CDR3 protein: CASSTPGQGVRTEAFF
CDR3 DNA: TGTGCCAGCAGTACTCCGGGACAGGGGGTGAGGACTGAAGCTTTCTTT

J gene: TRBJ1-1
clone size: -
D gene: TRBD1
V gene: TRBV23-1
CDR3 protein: CASSLQGGMNTEAFF
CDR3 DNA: TGCGCCAGCAGTCTACAGGGGGGGATGAACACTGAAGCTTTCTTT

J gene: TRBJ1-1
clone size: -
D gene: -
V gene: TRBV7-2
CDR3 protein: CASSFVEGTEAFF
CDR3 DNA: TGTGCCAGCAGTTTCGTGGAGGGCACTGAAGCTTTCTTT

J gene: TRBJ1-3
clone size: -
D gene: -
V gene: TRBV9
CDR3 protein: CASSEGGGKAGNTIYF
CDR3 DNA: TGTGCCAGCAGCGAGGGAGGGGGTAAGGCTGGAAACACCATATATTTT

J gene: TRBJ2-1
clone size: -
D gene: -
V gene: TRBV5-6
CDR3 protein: CASSLAMGQGYNEQFF
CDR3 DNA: TGTGCCAGCAGCTTGGCTATGGGGCAAGGGTACAATGAGCAGTTCTTC

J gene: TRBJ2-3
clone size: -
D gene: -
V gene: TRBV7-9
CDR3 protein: CASRQDRPTDTQYF
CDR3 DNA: TGTGCCAGCAGACAAGACAGGCCCACAGATACGCAGTATTTT

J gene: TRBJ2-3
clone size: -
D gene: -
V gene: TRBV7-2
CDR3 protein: CASSSRGTTDTQYF
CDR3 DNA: TGTGCCAGCAGCTCAAGGGGGACCACAGATACGCAGTATTTT

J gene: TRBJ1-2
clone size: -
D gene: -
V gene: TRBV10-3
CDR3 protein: CAISGGAGDYGYTF
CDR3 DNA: TGTGCCATCTCGGGGGGGGCCGGTGACTATGGCTACACCTTC

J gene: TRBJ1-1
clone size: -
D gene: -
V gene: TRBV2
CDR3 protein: CASNNRANTEAFF
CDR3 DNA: TGTGCCAGCAACAACAGGGCGAACACTGAAGCTTTCTTT

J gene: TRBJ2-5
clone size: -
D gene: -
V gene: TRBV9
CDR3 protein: CASSPRGQETQYF
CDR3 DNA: TGTGCCAGCAGCCCTAGGGGCCAAGAGACCCAGTACTTC

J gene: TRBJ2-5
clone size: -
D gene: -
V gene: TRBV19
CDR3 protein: CASSNRAGETQYF
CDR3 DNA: TGTGCCAGTAGCAACAGGGCAGGAGAGACCCAGTACTTC

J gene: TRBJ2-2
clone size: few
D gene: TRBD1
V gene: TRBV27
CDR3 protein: CAISLRGQGSVNTGELFF
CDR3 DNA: TGTGCCATATCGCTCCGGGGACAGGGATCGGTGAACACCGGGGAGCTGTTTTTT